The 27 T cell receptor beta chains given below trace back to one sample, sequenced in a study of PD-1 blockade in classical Hodgkin lymphoma. Time point in this sample: cycle 4 day 1 (C4D1), after around six weeks of nivolumab. With no exception, relapse followed autologous stem cell transplantation in all patients, and brentuximab vedotin exposure varied. The data were produced by immunoSEQ multiplex PCR, yet TCRdb's version contains in-frame clones alone and is incomplete. The table shows 31,000 or so clones, with about 70% occurring only once. The sample in question was peripheral blood mononuclear cells (PBMCs), obtained before the fourth cycle of nivolumab. The source is a human donor with classical Hodgkin lymphoma.

This clone was counted once. V usage is TRBV27 and J usage is TRBJ2-7; weak D call: TRBD1 (5 bases). Trimming stripped 8 bases from V and 3 bases from J, with 11 bases between. Germline CDR1 reads MNHEY; CDR2 reads SMNVEV (reference sequence). CDR3 length: 12 amino acids. CDR3 loop: CASGAGYYEQYF. The DNA for the CDR3 is TGTGCCAGCGGCGCAGGGTACTACGAGCAGTACTTC.

Here the CDR3 reads CASSLELGYTF. As DNA, the CDR3 is TGTGCCAGCAGCTTAGAGCTTGGCTACACCTTC. The V and J genes are TRBV7-9 and TRBJ1-2; D is unclear. The germline CDR1 and CDR2 sequences are SEHNR and FQNEAQ (reference sequence). This CDR3 region has 11 residues. Trimming removed 1 base at V and 7 bases at J, with 4 bases between.

The rearrangement uses TRBV13 and TRBJ2-7; D is undetermined. Germline CDR1 PRHDT, CDR2 FYEKMQ (reference sequence). This CDR3 region has 14 residues. V lost 3 bases, J lost 2 bases, and 11 bases lay in between. CDR3 bases: TGTGCCAGCAGCTTTCGACAAGGGCCCTACGAGCAGTACTTC. Protein: CASSFRQGPYEQYF. The full variable domain, with the rest looked up from reference TRBV13 and TRBJ2-7, is AAGVIQSPRHLIKEKRETATLKCYPIPRHDTVYWYQQGPGQDPQFLISFYEKMQSDKGSIPDRFSAQQFSDYHSELNMSSLELGDSALYFCASSFRQGPYEQYFGPGTRLTVT.

The chain carries TRBV5-6 and TRBJ1-1, with 12 bases aligning to TRBD1. V lost 0 bases, J lost 4 bases, and 10 bases stayed unmatched. Germline V lookup: CDR1 SGHDT, CDR2 YYEEEE. This CDR3 is built from 18 residues. The CDR3 is CASSLARDRGRVATEAFF. In DNA, the CDR3 is TGTGCCAGCAGCTTGGCCCGGGACAGGGGGCGCGTGGCCACTGAAGCTTTCTTT.

The chain combines TRBV7-9 with TRBJ2-5; TRBD2 might be the D (6 bases). The length of the CDR3 is 14 residues. V shed 8 bases and J shed 2 bases, with 15 bases lying between them. From germline, CDR1 is SEHNR and CDR2 FQNEAQ (reference sequence). CDR3 region: CASAQASAQETQYF. CDR3 nucleotide sequence: TGTGCCAGCGCCCAAGCTAGCGCTCAAGAGACCCAGTACTTC.

V gene TRBV6-5 combines with J gene TRBJ2-7, with 8 bases lining up with TRBD2. J was trimmed by 6 bases and V by 2 bases; bases with no gene match: 9. Germline CDR1 and CDR2: MNHEY and SVGAGI. The CDR3 consists of 15 residues. CDR3 nucleotide sequence: TGTGCCAGCAGTTACGTGGCCGGGGGGGCCTTCGAGCAGTACTTC. Translated: CASSYVAGGAFEQYF.

This clone was recorded once. The rearrangement links TRBV7-9 to TRBJ1-2; the match to TRBD1 covers 7 bases. J was trimmed by 4 bases and V by 5 bases; bases with no gene match: 13. Germline CDR1 is SEHNR and CDR2 is FQNEAQ (reference sequence). This CDR3 has 16 amino acids. CDR3 sequence (DNA): TGTGCCAGCAGCCAATCCGGGACAGAAGGCTTCTATGGCTACACCTTC. The encoded protein is CASSQSGTEGFYGYTF.

This clone has a single count. The chain uses TRBV9 and TRBJ1-1; D is undetermined. This CDR3 has 15 residues. Trimming took off 3 bases at V and 4 bases at J, with 16 bases between the two ends. The germline CDR1 and CDR2 sequences are SGDLS and YYNGEE. CDR3 in DNA: TGTGCCAGCAGCGCCGGCTTGGGTGAGGGCACTGAAGCTTTCTTT. Protein product: CASSAGLGEGTEAFF.

This clone has only a few counts. The chain is built from TRBV7-2 and TRBJ2-4; D possibly matches TRBD1 or TRBD2 (5 bases each). Trimming left V 5 bases short and J 1 base short, with 15 bases between. Germline V CDR1 and CDR2: SGHTA, FQGNSA. The length of the CDR3 is 16 residues. CDR3 coding DNA: TGTGCCAGCAGCCCCAGTGGGGGTTCGGCCAAAAACATTCAGTACTTC. The encoded protein is CASSPSGGSAKNIQYF.

This clone has a handful of counts. The chain has TRBV6-1 and TRBJ2-3; TRBD1 aligns across 9 bases. The CDR3 totals 15 residues. CDR1 is MNHNS, CDR2 SASEGT, per germline. V lost 1 base to trimming and J lost 2 bases; unmatched junction nucleotides: 1. CDR3 residues: CASSEGTGDTDTQYF. The CDR3 DNA follows: TGTGCCAGCAGTGAAGGGACAGGGGACACAGATACGCAGTATTTT.

The V gene is TRBV25-1, the J gene TRBJ1-2; 8 bases line up with TRBD1. The junction had 4 bases not matched to a gene; V was cut back by 3 bases and J by 4 bases. Germline V lookup: CDR1 MGHDK, CDR2 SYGVNS. This CDR3 is built from 14 residues. The CDR3 DNA reads TGTGCCAGCAGTGAGCCAGGACAGGGCTATGGCTACACCTTC. It is translated as CASSEPGQGYGYTF.

The rearrangement uses TRBV27 and TRBJ2-7, with unresolved D. Germline V CDR1 and CDR2: MNHEY, SMNVEV (reference sequence). The length of the CDR3 is 13 residues. Trimming stripped 3 bases from V and 0 bases from J, with 6 bases between. CDR3 bases: TGTGCCAGCAGTTTGGTCGGCTCCTACGAGCAGTACTTC. Translation: CASSLVGSYEQYF.

J is TRBJ2-7 and V is TRBV28; D not certain. Germline V lookup: CDR1 MDHEN, CDR2 SYDVKM. CDR3 length: 13 amino acids. Between the trimmed V and J ends, which lost 3 bases and 7 bases, there was a span of 13 bases. CDR3 protein: CASSFEVRVEQYF. CDR3 in DNA: TGTGCCAGCAGTTTCGAGGTCCGGGTGGAGCAGTACTTC.

The chain employs TRBV7-6 and TRBJ2-7, with D possibly being TRBD2 (5 bases). V lost 3 bases and J lost 0, with 9 bases in between. There are 14 residues in the CDR3. Germline-derived CDR1 and CDR2 are SGHVS and FNYEAQ. CDR3 sequence reads: CASSLRASSYEQYF. The CDR3 DNA sequence: TGTGCCAGCAGCTTGAGGGCGAGCTCCTACGAGCAGTACTTC.

The V and J genes are TRBV4-1 and TRBJ2-7; D tentatively fits TRBD1 or TRBD2 (5 bases each). This CDR3 is 13 amino acids long. Germline-derived CDR1 and CDR2 are MGHRA and YSYEKL. The V and J ends lost 7 bases and 2 bases respectively, with 12 bases between them. As DNA, the CDR3 is TGCGCCAGCACCCAGGTGGGGGCCTACGAGCAGTACTTC. It codes for CASTQVGAYEQYF.

J is TRBJ1-4 and V is TRBV10-3; D possibly corresponds to TRBD1 (5 bases). CDR3 length: 13 residues. Germline V gene sequence: CDR1 ENHRY, CDR2 SYGVKD. The V and J ends lost 3 bases and 8 bases respectively, with 10 bases between them. CDR3 amino acids: CAISDMGGEKLFF. The CDR3 bases are TGTGCCATCAGTGATATGGGGGGGGAAAAACTGTTTTTT.

CDR3: CASSRDILSYGYTF. In nucleotides, the CDR3 is TGTGCCAGCAGCCGGGACATCCTTTCCTATGGCTACACCTTC. The V and J genes are TRBV6-4 and TRBJ1-2; maybe TRBD1 (6 bases). The germline V gene encodes CDR1 MRHNA and CDR2 SNTAGT. The CDR3 contains 14 residues. The V end was cut by 6 bases, the J end by 4 bases, with 15 bases between.

This clone showed up just a few times. The rearrangement uses TRBV10-3 and TRBJ1-6; possibly TRBD1 for D (5 bases). CDR1 ENHRY and CDR2 SYGVKD come from the germline V gene. Trimming stripped 3 bases from V and 1 base from J, with 7 bases between. The CDR3 totals 15 residues. This chain's CDR3 is CAISDEGSYNSPLHF. DNA for the CDR3: TGTGCCATCAGTGACGAGGGGTCCTATAATTCACCCCTCCACTTT.

This chain joins TRBV10-3 and TRBJ2-5; TRBD1 aligns across 12 bases. Germline V gene data show CDR1 as ENHRY and CDR2 as SYGVKD. With 6 bases clipped from V and 4 bases from J, the junction kept 3 bases outside the gene matches. The CDR3 covers 14 residues. CDR3 nucleotides: TGTGCCATCAGACCGGGACAGGGGGCAGAGACCCAGTACTTC. This gives the protein CAIRPGQGAETQYF.

The genes are TRBV9 and TRBJ1-1, with TRBD1 matching over 7 bases. The trim removed 4 bases at V and 5 bases at J, leaving 17 bases unmatched. This CDR3 contains 17 residues. Germline-derived CDR1 and CDR2 are SGDLS and YYNGEE. The CDR3 spells CASSLTSLQGTRTEAFF. The CDR3 DNA sequence: TGTGCCAGCAGCTTGACAAGCCTACAGGGGACCCGGACTGAAGCTTTCTTT.

This clone was counted a few times. This chain links TRBV16 with TRBJ1-2; D not resolved. The CDR3 contains 12 residues. The V end was cut by 1 base, the J end by 5 bases, with 5 bases between. Germline CDR1 and CDR2: KGHSY and FQNENV. The CDR3 loop reads CASSQWTYGYTF. In DNA, the CDR3 is TGTGCCAGCAGCCAATGGACGTATGGCTACACCTTC.

The rearrangement joins TRBV9 to TRBJ2-1, with D perhaps being TRBD1 or TRBD2 (5 bases each). CDR3 length: 20 residues. Germline CDR1 reads SGDLS; CDR2 reads YYNGEE. The V end was cut by 3 bases, the J end by 0 bases, with 25 bases between. CDR3 loop: CASSAPGREVLPSSYNEQFF. The CDR3 DNA is TGTGCCAGCAGCGCTCCGGGGCGAGAAGTTCTACCGAGCTCCTACAATGAGCAGTTCTTC.

In this sample, this clone turned up once. The chain combines TRBV5-1 with TRBJ2-5; possible D gene TRBD1, 6 bases. Matching the DNA end better, TRBJ2-7 makes the J call doubtful. This CDR3 has 15 residues. Germline lookup yields CDR1 SGHRS and CDR2 YFSETQ. This chain's CDR3 is CASSLVRTDSYEQYF. In nucleotides, the CDR3 is TGCGCCAGCAGCTTGGTCCGGACAGACTCCTACGAGCAGTACTTC.

The chain carries TRBV11-1 and TRBJ2-1; 7 bases align to TRBD2. Germline V gene lookup returns CDR1 SGHAT and CDR2 FQDESV (reference sequence). V shed 5 bases, J shed 4 bases, and the junction held 2 bases outside the gene matches. The CDR3 totals 13 residues. The CDR3 DNA follows: TGTGCCAGCAGCCGCGGGGGATACAATGAGCAGTTCTTC. Protein product: CASSRGGYNEQFF.

V and J are TRBV30 and TRBJ1-1; D might be TRBD1 (6 bases). The CDR3 covers 12 residues. Germline V CDR1 and CDR2: GTSNPN, SVGIG (reference sequence). V was pared by 0 bases and J by 9 bases, with 11 bases between. The CDR3 sequence is CAWSVGQSKAFF. In nucleotides, the CDR3 is TGTGCCTGGAGTGTAGGACAGAGTAAAGCTTTCTTT.

The chain has TRBV11-3 and TRBJ2-1; 7 nucleotides line up with TRBD2. This CDR3 is 15 amino acids long. V lost 5 bases, J lost 1 base, and 5 bases stayed unmatched. CDR1 is SGHNT, CDR2 YENEEA, per germline. CDR3 protein: CASSLGGGSYNEQFF. CDR3 nucleotide sequence: TGTGCCAGCAGCCTCGGGGGAGGGTCCTACAATGAGCAGTTCTTC. Together with reference TRBV11-3 and TRBJ2-1, the CDR3 gives the full variable domain: EAGVVQSPRYKIIEKKQPVAFWCNPISGHNTLYWYLQNLGQGPELLIRYENEEAVDDSQLPKDRFSAERLKGVDSTLKIQPAELGDSAVYLCASSLGGGSYNEQFFGPGTRLTVL.

The genes are TRBV19 and TRBJ2-5; TRBD2 aligns across 7 bases. Losses at the gene ends were 3 bases for V and 3 bases for J; bases not matched to a gene: 13. CDR1 is LNHDA and CDR2 is SQIVND in the germline V gene (reference sequence). The length of the CDR3 is 17 residues. The CDR3 region is CASSIEGGWGLEETQYF. The CDR3 region has the DNA TGTGCCAGTAGTATTGAGGGAGGGTGGGGTCTGGAAGAGACCCAGTACTTC.